This T cell receptor beta chain was captured in a study of blood T cell repertoires in COVID-19. Across the study: COVID-19 samples from acute and convalescent phases originated in the United States, Italy and Spain. Sample material is recorded as cDNA or gDNA derived from T cells, B-cell-depleted T cells, or PBMCs.

CDR3 length: 16 amino acids. The V gene lost 6 bases and the J gene lost 1 base, with 16 bases spanning the gap. Germline lookup yields CDR1 SNHLY and CDR2 FYNNEI. Per the original data handling: Reference gene primer amplification in the assay estimated nucleated cell counts. Data came from immunoSEQ multiplex PCR; TCRdb stores just in-frame clones and leaves some out. V and J calls and clone size come straight from that table; D and trimming were deduced from the DNA. Here the sample spans 85,000 to 110,000 clones, more than 80% being singletons. Sequenced: peripheral blood. This clonotype originated in a human donor in a cohort sampled during active COVID-19. The chain has TRBV2 and TRBJ1-5; D perhaps matches TRBD1 (6 bases). CDR3 sequence reads: CASSRGAQGSNQPQHF. DNA of the CDR3: TGTGCCAGCAGCCGGGGGGCGCAGGGGAGCAATCAGCCCCAGCATTTT.